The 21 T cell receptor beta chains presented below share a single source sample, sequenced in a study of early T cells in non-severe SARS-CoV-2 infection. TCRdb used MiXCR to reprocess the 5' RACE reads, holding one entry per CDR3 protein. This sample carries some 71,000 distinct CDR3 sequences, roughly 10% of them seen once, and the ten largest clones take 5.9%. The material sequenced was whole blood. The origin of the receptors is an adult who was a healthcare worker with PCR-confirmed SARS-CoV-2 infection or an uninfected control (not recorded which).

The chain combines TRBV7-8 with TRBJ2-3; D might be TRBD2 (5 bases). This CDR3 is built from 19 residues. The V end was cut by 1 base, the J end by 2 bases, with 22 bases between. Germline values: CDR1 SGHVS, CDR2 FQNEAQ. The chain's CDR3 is CASSLVLIGFGDDTDTQYF. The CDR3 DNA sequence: TGTGCCAGCAGCTTAGTCTTGATCGGGTTCGGGGATGACACAGATACGCAGTATTTT.

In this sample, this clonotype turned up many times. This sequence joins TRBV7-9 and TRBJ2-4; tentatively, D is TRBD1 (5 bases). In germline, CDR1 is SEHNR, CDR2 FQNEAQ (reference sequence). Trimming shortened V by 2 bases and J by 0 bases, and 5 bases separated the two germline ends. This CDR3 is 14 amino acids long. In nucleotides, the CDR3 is TGTGCCAGCAGCTTAACAGGAGCCAAAAACATTCAGTACTTC. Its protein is CASSLTGAKNIQYF.

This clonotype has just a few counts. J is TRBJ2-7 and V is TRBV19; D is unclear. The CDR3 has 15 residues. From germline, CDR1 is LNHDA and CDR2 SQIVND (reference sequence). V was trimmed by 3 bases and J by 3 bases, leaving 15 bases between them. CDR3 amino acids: CASSILAGYGYEQYF. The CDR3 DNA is TGTGCCAGTAGTATTCTGGCCGGATACGGCTACGAGCAGTACTTC.

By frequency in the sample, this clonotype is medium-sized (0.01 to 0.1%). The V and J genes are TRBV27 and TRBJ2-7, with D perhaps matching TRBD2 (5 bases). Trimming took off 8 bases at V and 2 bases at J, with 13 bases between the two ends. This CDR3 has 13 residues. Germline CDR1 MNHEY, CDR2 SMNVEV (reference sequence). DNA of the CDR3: TGTGCCAGCCCCAAGGACTCGACCTACGAGCAGTACTTC. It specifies CASPKDSTYEQYF.

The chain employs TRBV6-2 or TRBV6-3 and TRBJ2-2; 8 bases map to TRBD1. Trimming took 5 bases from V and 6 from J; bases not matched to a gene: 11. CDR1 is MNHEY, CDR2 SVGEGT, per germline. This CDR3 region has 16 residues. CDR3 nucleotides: TGTGCCAGCAGTCTACAAACCGGGACAGGCCCCGGGGAGCTGTTTTTT. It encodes CASSLQTGTGPGELFF.

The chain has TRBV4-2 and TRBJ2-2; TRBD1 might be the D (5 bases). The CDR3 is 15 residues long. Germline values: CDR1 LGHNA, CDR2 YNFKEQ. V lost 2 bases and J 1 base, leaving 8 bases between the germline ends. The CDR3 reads CASSQITGNTGELFF. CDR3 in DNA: TGTGCCAGCAGCCAAATTACAGGGAACACCGGGGAGCTGTTTTTT.

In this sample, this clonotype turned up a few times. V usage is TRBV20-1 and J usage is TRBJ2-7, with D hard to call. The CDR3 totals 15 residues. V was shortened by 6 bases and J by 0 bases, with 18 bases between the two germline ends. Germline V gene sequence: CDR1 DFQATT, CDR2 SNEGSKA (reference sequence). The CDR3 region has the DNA TGCAGTGCCGCCGGCCAGGACCCGAGCTCCTACGAGCAGTACTTC. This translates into CSAAGQDPSSYEQYF.

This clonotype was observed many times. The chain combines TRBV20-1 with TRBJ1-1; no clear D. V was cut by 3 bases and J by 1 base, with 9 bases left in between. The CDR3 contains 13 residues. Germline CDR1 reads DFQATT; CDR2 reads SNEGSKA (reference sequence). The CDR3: CSASSGRNTEAFF. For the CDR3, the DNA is TGCAGTGCTAGTTCTGGGCGGAACACTGAAGCTTTCTTT.

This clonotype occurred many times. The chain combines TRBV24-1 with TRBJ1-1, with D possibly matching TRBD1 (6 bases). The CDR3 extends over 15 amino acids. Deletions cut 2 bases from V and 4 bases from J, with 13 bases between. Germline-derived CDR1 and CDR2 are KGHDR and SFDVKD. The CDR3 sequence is CATSDSNRAITEAFF. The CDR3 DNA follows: TGTGCCACCAGTGATTCAAACAGGGCCATCACTGAAGCTTTCTTT.

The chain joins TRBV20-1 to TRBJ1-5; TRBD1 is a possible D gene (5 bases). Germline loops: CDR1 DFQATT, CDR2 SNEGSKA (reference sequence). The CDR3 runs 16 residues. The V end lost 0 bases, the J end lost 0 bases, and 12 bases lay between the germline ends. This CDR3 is CSARDNRDVSNQPQHF. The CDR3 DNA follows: TGCAGTGCTAGAGATAATAGGGACGTTAGCAATCAGCCCCAGCATTTT.

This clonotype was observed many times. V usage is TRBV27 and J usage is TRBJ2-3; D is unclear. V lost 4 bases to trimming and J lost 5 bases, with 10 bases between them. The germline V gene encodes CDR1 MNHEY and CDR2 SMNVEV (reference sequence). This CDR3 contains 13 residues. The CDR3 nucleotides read TGTGCCAGCAGTTCCTTGTCAGGAGATACGCAGTATTTT. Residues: CASSSLSGDTQYF.

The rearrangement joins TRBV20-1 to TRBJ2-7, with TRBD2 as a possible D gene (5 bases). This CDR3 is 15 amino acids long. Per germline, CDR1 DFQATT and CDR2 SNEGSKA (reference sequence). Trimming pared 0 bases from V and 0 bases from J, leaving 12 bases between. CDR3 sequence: CSARDASGLSYEQYF. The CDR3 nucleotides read TGCAGTGCTAGAGACGCGAGCGGCCTCTCCTACGAGCAGTACTTC.

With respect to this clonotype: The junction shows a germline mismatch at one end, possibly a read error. CDR3 protein: CATSRDLGRTQLALSF. For the CDR3, the DNA is TGTGCCACCAGCAGAGATCTAGGCAGAACCCAACTCGCCCTCTCGTTT. The rearrangement joins TRBV15 to TRBJ2-3; D is undetermined. CDR3 length equals 16 residues. Germline lookup yields CDR1 LNHNV and CDR2 YYDKDF (reference sequence).

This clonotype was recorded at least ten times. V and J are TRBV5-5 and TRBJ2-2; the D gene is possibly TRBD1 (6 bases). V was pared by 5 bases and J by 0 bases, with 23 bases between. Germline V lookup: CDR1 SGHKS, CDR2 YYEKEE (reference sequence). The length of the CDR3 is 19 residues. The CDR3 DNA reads TGTGCCAGCAGTACGACACCCGGACAGATAATTTCGAACACCGGGGAGCTGTTTTTT. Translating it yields CASSTTPGQIISNTGELFF. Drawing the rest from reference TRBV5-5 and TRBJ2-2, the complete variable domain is DAGVTQSPTHLIKTRGQQVTLRCSPISGHKSVSWYQQVLGQGPQFIFQYYEKEERGRGNFPDRFSARQFPNYSSELNVNALLLGDSALYLCASSTTPGQIISNTGELFFGEGSRLTVL.

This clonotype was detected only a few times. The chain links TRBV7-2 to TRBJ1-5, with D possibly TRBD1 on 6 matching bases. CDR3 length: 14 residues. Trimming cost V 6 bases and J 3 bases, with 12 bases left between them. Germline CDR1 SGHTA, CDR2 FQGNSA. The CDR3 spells CASSSQGTNQPQHF. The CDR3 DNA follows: TGTGCCAGCAGTTCACAGGGAACCAATCAGCCCCAGCATTTT.

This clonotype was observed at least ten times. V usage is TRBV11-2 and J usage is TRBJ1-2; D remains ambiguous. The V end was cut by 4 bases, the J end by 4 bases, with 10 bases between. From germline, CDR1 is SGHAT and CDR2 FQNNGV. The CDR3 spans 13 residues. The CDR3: CASSSYGFYGYTF. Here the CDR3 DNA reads TGTGCCAGCAGCTCTTACGGGTTCTATGGCTACACCTTC.

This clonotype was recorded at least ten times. CDR3 bases: TGTGCCAGCAGTTTCGGTAGCGGGAGTGCAGATACGCAGTATTTT. Protein: CASSFGSGSADTQYF. The V and J genes are TRBV12-3 or TRBV12-4 and TRBJ2-3; 9 positions match TRBD2. The V and J ends lost 3 bases and 4 bases, in that order; junction bases with no gene match: 5. The CDR3 is 15 residues long.

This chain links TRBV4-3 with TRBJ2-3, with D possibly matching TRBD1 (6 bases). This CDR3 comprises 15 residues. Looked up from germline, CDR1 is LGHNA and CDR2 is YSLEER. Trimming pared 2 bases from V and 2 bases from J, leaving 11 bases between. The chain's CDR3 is CASSQQGRFTDTQYF. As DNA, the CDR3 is TGCGCCAGCAGCCAACAGGGGCGGTTCACAGATACGCAGTATTTT.

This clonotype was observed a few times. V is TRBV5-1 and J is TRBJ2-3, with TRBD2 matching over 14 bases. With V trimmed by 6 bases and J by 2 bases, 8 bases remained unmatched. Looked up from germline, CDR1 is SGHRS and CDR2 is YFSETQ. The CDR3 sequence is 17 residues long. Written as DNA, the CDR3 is TGCGCCAGCAACGTAAAGACTAGCGGGAGGGCCACAGATACGCAGTATTTT. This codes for CASNVKTSGRATDTQYF.

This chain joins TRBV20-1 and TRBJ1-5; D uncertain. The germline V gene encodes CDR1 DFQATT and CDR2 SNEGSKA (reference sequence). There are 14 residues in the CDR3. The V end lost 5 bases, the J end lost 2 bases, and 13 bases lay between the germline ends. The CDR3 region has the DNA TGCAGTGCTCGATCGGACTTGGGCAATCAGCCCCAGCATTTT. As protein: CSARSDLGNQPQHF.

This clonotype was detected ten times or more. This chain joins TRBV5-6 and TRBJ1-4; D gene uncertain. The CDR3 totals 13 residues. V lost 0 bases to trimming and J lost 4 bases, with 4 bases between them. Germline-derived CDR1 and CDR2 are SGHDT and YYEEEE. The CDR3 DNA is TGTGCCAGCAGCTTGGTCTTTAATGAAAAACTGTTTTTT. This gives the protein CASSLVFNEKLFF. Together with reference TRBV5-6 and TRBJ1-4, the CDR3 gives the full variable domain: DAGVTQSPTHLIKTRGQQVTLRCSPKSGHDTVSWYQQALGQGPQFIFQYYEEEERQRGNFPDRFSGHQFPNYSSELNVNALLLGDSALYLCASSLVFNEKLFFGSGTQLSVL.